Shown below are 27 T cell receptor beta chains from a single sample sequenced in a study of cytomegalovirus exposure and HLA in healthy donors. PCR amplification relied on 60 Vbeta primers (plus 13 Jbeta primers). Method: immunoSEQ multiplex PCR; TCRdb's copy keeps in-frame clones and lacks some. The sample includes some 150,000 clones, around 83% seen only once; the top ten take 8.1%. The specimen was PBMCs. Receptors were obtained from a woman aged 45-65 years in good health and CMV-seropositive.

The chain has TRBV4-3 and TRBJ1-2, with 10 bases aligning to TRBD1. Germline trimming cut 4 bases from V and 7 bases from J; bases unmatched to any gene: 9. Looked up from germline, CDR1 is LGHNA and CDR2 is YSLEER. This CDR3 has 15 residues. The DNA of the CDR3 is TGCGCCAGCAGCCCACTGGGACAGGGGAGGTCTGGCTACACCTTC. This gives the protein CASSPLGQGRSGYTF.

The chain combines TRBV7-2 with TRBJ2-5, with unresolved D. The germline V gene encodes CDR1 SGHTA and CDR2 FQGNSA. Trimming removed 4 bases at V and 8 bases at J, with 17 bases between. The CDR3 runs 14 residues. The CDR3 sequence: CASSSDWSRETQYF. The CDR3 region has the DNA TGTGCCAGCAGCTCAGACTGGTCAAGAGAAACCCAGTACTTC.

This clone was counted only a few times. This chain links TRBV7-9 with TRBJ2-1; 7 bases are a match to TRBD2. CDR3 size: 15 residues. Per the germline V gene, CDR1 is SEHNR and CDR2 is FQNEAQ (reference sequence). With V trimmed by 5 bases and J by 4 bases, 8 bases remained unmatched. The CDR3 nucleotides are TGTGCCAGCAGCCCAGCCAGGACTAGGTACAATGAGCAGTTCTTC. Translation gives CASSPARTRYNEQFF.

This chain uses TRBV6-4 with TRBJ2-3, with TRBD2 identical over 13 bases. The germline CDR1 and CDR2 sequences are MRHNA and SNTAGT. J gave up 2 bases and V 5 bases, and 1 base lay outside the gene matches. This CDR3 is built from 15 residues. CDR3 sequence (DNA): TGTGCCAGCAGTACTAGCGGGGGGGTCACAGATACGCAGTATTTT. The encoded protein is CASSTSGGVTDTQYF.

CDR3 amino acids: CASGQAVNFEIYNEQFF. CDR3 DNA: TGCGCCAGTGGACAGGCGGTAAATTTTGAAATCTACAATGAGCAGTTCTTC. The J gene is TRBJ2-1, the V gene TRBV10-2, with TRBD1 identical over 7 bases. The V segment lost 9 bases and the J segment 3 bases; nucleotides outside the gene matches: 17. Germline lookup yields CDR1 WSHSY and CDR2 SAAADI. The CDR3 sequence is 17 residues long.

This chain connects TRBV27 to TRBJ1-5, with D unclear. The CDR3 is 12 residues long. The V gene's germline CDR1 is MNHEY and CDR2 SMNVEV (reference sequence). V lost 2 bases to trimming and J lost 9 bases, with 8 bases between them. The CDR3: CASSLASGPQHF. The CDR3 DNA sequence: TGTGCCAGCAGTTTAGCATCAGGGCCCCAGCATTTT.

The CDR3 region is CASSSLARSLNEKLFF. CDR3 sequence (DNA): TGCGCCAGCAGCTCCCTAGCGAGAAGCCTTAATGAAAAACTGTTTTTT. This chain uses TRBV5-1 with TRBJ1-4; the D is unclear. This CDR3 is built from 16 residues. The V and J ends lost 3 bases and 4 bases respectively, with 16 bases between them. Germline loops: CDR1 SGHRS, CDR2 YFSETQ.

The chain employs TRBV19 and TRBJ1-1; 7 nucleotides line up with TRBD1. This CDR3 spans 14 amino acids. From germline, CDR1 is LNHDA and CDR2 SQIVND (reference sequence). With V trimmed by 5 bases and J by 5 bases, 8 bases remained unmatched. This CDR3 is CASSPTAGGTEAFF. The CDR3 DNA is TGTGCCAGTAGTCCCACGGCAGGGGGAACTGAAGCTTTCTTT.

J is TRBJ1-1 and V is TRBV5-6; 10 bases line up with TRBD1. J gave up 2 bases and V 4 bases, and 2 bases lay outside the gene matches. The CDR3 is 14 amino acids. Germline V gene lookup returns CDR1 SGHDT and CDR2 YYEEEE. This CDR3 reads CASSRTGGNTEAFF. The CDR3, as DNA: TGTGCCAGCAGCCGGACAGGGGGAAACACTGAAGCTTTCTTT.

The genes are TRBV14 and TRBJ2-1; perhaps TRBD2 as D (6 bases). The CDR3 contains 19 residues. Trimming left V 0 bases short and J 8 bases short, with 26 bases between. Germline CDR1 is SGHDN and CDR2 is FVKESK. The CDR3 nucleotides are TGTGCCAGCAGCCAAGAATCCCTTTGGGTCCTCGCGGGAAGGGATGAGCAGTTCTTC. This sequence encodes CASSQESLWVLAGRDEQFF.

This clone has just one count. The chain is built from TRBV5-1 and TRBJ1-1, with TRBD1 as a possible D gene (6 bases). Germline CDR1 reads SGHRS; CDR2 reads YFSETQ. The ends were cut back, 1 base at V and 4 bases at J, with 11 bases in the middle. This CDR3 is built from 14 residues. The CDR3 reads CASSLTGISTEAFF. CDR3 DNA sequence: TGCGCCAGCAGCTTGACAGGGATAAGCACTGAAGCTTTCTTT.

This clone was seen only a few times. The rearrangement links TRBV10-3 to TRBJ2-1; 11 nucleotides line up with TRBD2. The J segment lost 6 bases and the V segment lost 6 bases, leaving 16 bases of the junction unmatched. The germline V gene has CDR1 ENHRY and CDR2 SYGVKD. The CDR3 spans 18 residues. This CDR3 is CAISKTGAGTSGINEQFF. The CDR3 bases are TGTGCCATCAGCAAGACAGGTGCCGGGACTAGCGGTATCAATGAGCAGTTCTTC.

In nucleotides, the CDR3 is TGCGCCAGCAGCTTCGGCGGGGTCCCTTCCTACGAGCAGTACTTC. This sequence encodes CASSFGGVPSYEQYF. The chain uses TRBV5-1 and TRBJ2-7, with D maybe TRBD2 (6 bases). Germline lookup yields CDR1 SGHRS and CDR2 YFSETQ. The CDR3 has 15 residues. V gave up 2 bases and J gave up 1 base, with 13 bases separating them.

This clone occurred a few times. The rearrangement joins TRBV5-6 to TRBJ1-3, with 7 bases fitting TRBD1. V trimming: 3 bases; J trimming: 4 bases; junction bases outside the gene matches: 10. CDR1 is SGHDT and CDR2 is YYEEEE in the germline V gene. The CDR3 is 16 residues long. In nucleotides, the CDR3 is TGTGCCAGCAGCTGGAGGGACAGCGAAGAGGGAAACACCATATATTTT. Protein: CASSWRDSEEGNTIYF.

CDR3 sequence (DNA): TGTGCCAGCTGGACTACTAAGGATGAGCAGTTCTTC. The encoded protein is CASWTTKDEQFF. V and J are TRBV28 and TRBJ2-1; TRBD2 is a possible D gene (6 bases). The length of the CDR3 is 12 residues. Germline assignment: CDR1 MDHEN and CDR2 SYDVKM. Trimming shortened V by 8 bases and J by 8 bases, and 13 bases separated the two germline ends.

The chain recombines TRBV5-1 with TRBJ2-7, with 7 bases matching TRBD1. This CDR3 contains 12 residues. Germline V gene sequence: CDR1 SGHRS, CDR2 YFSETQ. V was pared by 5 bases and J by 6 bases, with 5 bases of the junction left unmatched. This CDR3 is CASRWGQSEQYF. The CDR3 DNA reads as TGCGCCAGCAGGTGGGGACAGTCCGAGCAGTACTTC.

The chain joins TRBV27 to TRBJ2-3; tentative D call: TRBD2 (5 bases). V lost 2 bases and J 0 bases, leaving 12 bases between the germline ends. CDR3 size: 16 residues. Germline CDR1 and CDR2: MNHEY and SMNVEV (reference sequence). The CDR3 reads CASSLSLAASTDTQYF. The CDR3 nucleotides are TGTGCCAGCAGTTTAAGTCTAGCAGCCAGCACAGATACGCAGTATTTT.

The CDR3 region has the DNA TGTGCCAGCAGTTTGAAGGCTAGTGATTTCCCTTATACGCAGTATTTT. Translation gives CASSLKASDFPYTQYF. The chain recombines TRBV28 with TRBJ2-3; D is unclear. Per germline, CDR1 MDHEN and CDR2 SYDVKM. The ends were cut back, 3 bases at V and 7 bases at J, with 20 bases in the middle. The CDR3 is made up of 16 amino acids.

The J gene is TRBJ2-3, the V gene TRBV7-3, with 10 bases fitting TRBD2. This CDR3 spans 15 amino acids. The V gene's germline CDR1 is SGHTA and CDR2 FQGTGA. V dropped 4 bases and J dropped 2; count of bases not matched to a gene: 3. CDR3 region: CASSYGLADTDTQYF. DNA for the CDR3: TGTGCCAGCAGCTACGGACTAGCGGACACAGATACGCAGTATTTT.

This clone occurred many times. The rearrangement links TRBV5-1 to TRBJ2-1; 9 bases fit TRBD2. The V gene's germline CDR1 is SGHRS and CDR2 YFSETQ. Trimming removed 4 bases from V and 3 bases from J; junction bases left unmatched: 14. The CDR3 extends over 18 amino acids. The CDR3, as DNA: TGCGCCAGCAGCCCTCAAGGGACTAGCCTAGTAGGCTACAATGAGCAGTTCTTC. The encoded protein is CASSPQGTSLVGYNEQFF.

This clone was seen once. One end of the junction fails to match germline, which may point to a read error. The CDR3 DNA reads as TGTGCCAGCAGTCAGTCCTACAGGGAAAACAGTCAGTACTTC. Protein sequence: CASSQSYRENSQYF. V usage is TRBV6-5 and J usage is TRBJ2-4; possibly TRBD1 for D (6 bases). The CDR3 length is 14 residues. Germline V gene lookup returns CDR1 MNHEY and CDR2 SVGAGI.

This chain links TRBV2 with TRBJ2-1, with TRBD2 matching over 10 bases. This CDR3 spans 14 amino acids. Germline V CDR1 and CDR2: SNHLY, FYNNEI. The CDR3 nucleotides are TGTGCTTTAAAACTAGCGGGGTTCTACAATGAGCAGTTCTTC. Amino acids: CALKLAGFYNEQFF. The full variable domain, rest sourced from reference TRBV2 and TRBJ2-1, is EPEVTQTPSHQVTQMGQEVILRCVPISNHLYFYWYRQILGQKVEFLVSFYNNEISEKSEIFDDQFSVERPDGSNFTLKIRSTKLEDSAMYFCALKLAGFYNEQFFGPGTRLTVL.

With respect to this clone: Other DNA variants within this sample encode the same CDR3. The V call is TRBV27, the J call TRBJ2-1; 8 nucleotides align to TRBD2. Trimming took 2 bases from V and 6 from J; bases not matched to a gene: 6. Germline lookup yields CDR1 MNHEY and CDR2 SMNVEV (reference sequence). This CDR3 has 15 amino acids. The CDR3 nucleotides are TGTGCCAGCAGTTTAGCCGCCAGCGGGAGCAATGAGCAGTTCTTC. This gives the protein CASSLAASGSNEQFF.

To note about this clone: At one end, the junction sequence differs from germline, possibly due to a read error. The chain combines TRBV7-7 with TRBJ1-1; D not certain. Germline V lookup: CDR1 SSHAT, CDR2 FNYEAQ (reference sequence). This CDR3 is 13 amino acids long. The CDR3 protein is CASSLGQNTEAFF. As DNA, the CDR3 is TGTGCTAGCAGCTTAGGGCAGAACACTGAAGCTTTCTTT.

The rearrangement joins TRBV5-4 to TRBJ2-5, with TRBD2 matching 11 bases. CDR3 length: 15 amino acids. Trimming cost V 2 bases and J 4 bases; bases outside gene matches: 4. Germline lookup yields CDR1 SGHNT and CDR2 YYREEE (reference sequence). CDR3 DNA: TGTGCCAGCAGCTTTAGCGGGAGGGCCGGAGAGACCCAGTACTTC. This translates into CASSFSGRAGETQYF.

The J gene is TRBJ1-1, the V gene TRBV7-2; D may be TRBD1 (6 bases). This CDR3 has 14 residues. Germline V gene data show CDR1 as SGHTA and CDR2 as FQGNSA. Between the trimmed V and J ends, which lost 5 bases and 0 bases, there was a span of 10 bases. The CDR3 region is CASSPRDMNTEAFF. In DNA, the CDR3 is TGTGCCAGCAGCCCCCGGGACATGAACACTGAAGCTTTCTTT.

This clone was seen a single time. The J gene is TRBJ2-3, the V gene TRBV6-6; D not certain. CDR3 size: 15 residues. Germline V gene sequence: CDR1 MNHNY, CDR2 SVGAGI (reference sequence). V was pared by 2 bases and J by 1 base, with 10 bases between. CDR3 sequence reads: CASSYGQVGTDTQYF. CDR3 DNA sequence: TGTGCCAGCAGTTACGGGCAGGTAGGCACAGATACGCAGTATTTT.